This record looks at one TCR beta chain sequence and its context. Germline assignment: CDR1 LNHDA and CDR2 SQIVND (reference sequence). The ends were cut back, 5 bases at V and 3 bases at J, with 14 bases in the middle. This CDR3 has 14 amino acids. This specimen belongs to a study of shared clonotypes between healthy human individuals. Each cell subset's genomic DNA was divided evenly among several immunoSEQ plates. On ten immunoSEQ deep assay plates, unsorted PBMC DNA was sequenced. Assay: immunoSEQ multiplex PCR; the TCRdb copy retains only in-frame clones and omits some. The table records fewer than 600,000 clones, 79% of them present only once. The donors, healthy adults who were HIV-negative, had experienced no recent acute infections or vaccinations. Unsorted material relied on tens of millions of PBMCs as the source of genomic DNA.

The V call is TRBV19, the J call TRBJ2-7, with D possibly matching TRBD1 (6 bases). The sequenced material came from PBMCs. The receptor was derived from a middle-aged woman in good health. Some clones in this sample may be carry-over from other donors' samples. The CDR3 DNA is TGTGCCAGTAGTTCCCGGACAGAGAGCTACGAGCAGTACTTC. Translating it yields CASSSRTESYEQYF.